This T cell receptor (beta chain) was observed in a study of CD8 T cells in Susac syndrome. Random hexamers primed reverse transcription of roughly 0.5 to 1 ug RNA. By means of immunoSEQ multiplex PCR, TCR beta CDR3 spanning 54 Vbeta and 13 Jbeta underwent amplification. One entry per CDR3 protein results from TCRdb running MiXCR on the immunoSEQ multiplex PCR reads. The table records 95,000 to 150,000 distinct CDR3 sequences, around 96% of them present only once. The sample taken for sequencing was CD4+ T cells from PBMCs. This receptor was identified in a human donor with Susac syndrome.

Here the CDR3 DNA reads TGTGCCAGCAGCTTAGCCGCGGGGGCGTACGAGCAGTACTTC. This gives the protein CASSLAAGAYEQYF. The chain is built from TRBV7-8 and TRBJ2-7, with D tentatively TRBD2 (7 bases). The germline gives CDR1 SGHVS, CDR2 FQNEAQ. V dropped 0 bases and J dropped 4 bases, with 10 bases sitting between them. This CDR3 spans 14 amino acids.